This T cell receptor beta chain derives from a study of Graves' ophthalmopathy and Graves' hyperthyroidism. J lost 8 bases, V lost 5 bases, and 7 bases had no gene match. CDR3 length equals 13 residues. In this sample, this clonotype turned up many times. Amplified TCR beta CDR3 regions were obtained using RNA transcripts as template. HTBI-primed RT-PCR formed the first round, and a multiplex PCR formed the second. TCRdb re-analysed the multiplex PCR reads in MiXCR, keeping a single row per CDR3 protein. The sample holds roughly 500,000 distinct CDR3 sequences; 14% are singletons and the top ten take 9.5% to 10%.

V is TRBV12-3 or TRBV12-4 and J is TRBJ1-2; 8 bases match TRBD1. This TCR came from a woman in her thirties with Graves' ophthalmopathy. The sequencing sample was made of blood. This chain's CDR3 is CASSVQGAGGYTF. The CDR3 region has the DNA TGTGCCAGCAGTGTCCAGGGGGCTGGGGGCTACACCTTC.